One TCR beta chain is described in this entry. Which antigen it targets is not known. No qualities accompany the bases; no much larger clone lies one base away. The meaning of the sample's time point label: about 28 days (+/-7) after the second vaccine dose. Because spike-specific TCR depth and breadth did not differ between the two schedules, AZD1222 recipients who got a second dose at roughly 4 weeks were pooled with those who got a second dose at roughly 12 weeks. Samples from vaccinated people were obtained from the UK trials COV001 and COV002, which included a single-blind randomized controlled phase 2/3 trial of AZD1222 (ChAdOx1 nCoV-19) in healthy adults. For TCRbeta chain sequencing, PBMC samples were collected from trial participants at day 0 and at day 28 after the second dose. The CDR1 and CDR2 encoded by the germline V gene are SGHTA and FQGTGA. V lost 1 base and J lost 2 bases; the stretch between them is 6 bases long. The CDR3 goes from the cysteine to the phenylalanine over 14 residues. The CDR3 DNA has 42 bases and is translated from base 1.

The data originate from a study of T cell responses to AZD1222 COVID-19 vaccine (dated by TCRdb to 2020 to 2022). For the study in its entirety: A total of just over 230 trial participants underwent TCR sequencing, of whom 200 to 220 had received two doses of AZD1222 and approximately 26 had received two doses of the MenACWY control vaccine. Trial participants were enrolled into age subgroups of 18-55, 56-69 and 70-plus years, which contained roughly 150, 30 and 60 TCR-sequenced participants, respectively.

The CDR3 regions of human TCRbeta chains were analyzed by immunosequencing. The paper's processing steps were these. TCRs in the repertoires were matched against a reference library of SARS-CoV-2-specific TCRs that had been generated with the MIRA antigen-specificity platform. Breadth was defined as the fraction of unique TCRs that were SARS-CoV-2-associated, and depth was defined as the fraction of total T cells that were SARS-CoV-2-associated. Using the MIRA data, each spike-specific TCR was mapped to the spike region that the TCR reacts to and placed in a CD4 or CD8 class. Log10-transformed breadth and depth values were compared by one-way ANOVA with Sidak's multiple comparisons tests. The clones in this table, taken by TCRdb from immuneACCESS, are in-frame only. Not every clone is retained; where verified, under half of the shortfall comes from an unresolved V gene, and the cause of the rest is unknown. Clone size and the V and J calls come from that table; the DNA yielded D and trimming. The sample table contains about 73,000 clones; only one count was recorded for 75% to 90% of them. Clones ranked in the top ten supply 9.3% of the sample.

General conclusions and limits of the study: The whole spike protein was spanned by vaccine-associated CD4 TCRs, and dominant responses were seen in regions 160-218 and 743-854. Participants were mostly white British, with more females than males. The authors suggested clonal diversity may have been underestimated. In the small 56-69-year group, the increase in depth fell short of significance, most likely because of low power. Reportedly, almost half of the unique spike-specific TCRs recognized epitopes lying outside the regions that are mutated in the B.1.351 and B.1.1.7 variants. Because no day 14 peak-response samples were available, the repertoires could be characterized only after the peak T cell response. Conclusions about previously exposed vaccinees are limited because only six or seven AZD1222 recipients were SARS-CoV-2 seropositive at baseline. After two AZD1222 doses, both the breadth and the depth of spike-specific TCRs were significantly higher than at day 0 and than in MenACWY recipients.

Sequenced here: peripheral blood, sampled 28 days after the second AZD1222 dose. The V and J segments used are TRBV7-3 and TRBJ2-1, with no confidently assigned D gene. This sequence was found in an adult who received the AZD1222 COVID-19 vaccine. Here is the DNA: TGTGCCAGCAGCTTAATAGGGCCCTACAATGAGCAGTTCTTC. It encodes CASSLIGPYNEQFF.